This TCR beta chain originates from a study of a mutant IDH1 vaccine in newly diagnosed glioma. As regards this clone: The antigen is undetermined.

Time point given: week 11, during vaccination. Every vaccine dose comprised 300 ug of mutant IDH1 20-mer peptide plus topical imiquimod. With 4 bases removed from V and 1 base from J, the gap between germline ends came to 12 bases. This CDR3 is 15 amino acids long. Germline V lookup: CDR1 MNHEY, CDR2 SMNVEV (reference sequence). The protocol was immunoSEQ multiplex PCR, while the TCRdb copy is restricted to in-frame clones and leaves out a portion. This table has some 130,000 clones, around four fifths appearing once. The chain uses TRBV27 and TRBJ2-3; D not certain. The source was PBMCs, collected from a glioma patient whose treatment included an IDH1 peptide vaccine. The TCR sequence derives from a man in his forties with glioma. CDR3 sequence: CASSSPTGRTDTQYF. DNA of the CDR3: TGTGCCAGCAGTTCCCCGACTGGGCGCACAGATACGCAGTATTTT.